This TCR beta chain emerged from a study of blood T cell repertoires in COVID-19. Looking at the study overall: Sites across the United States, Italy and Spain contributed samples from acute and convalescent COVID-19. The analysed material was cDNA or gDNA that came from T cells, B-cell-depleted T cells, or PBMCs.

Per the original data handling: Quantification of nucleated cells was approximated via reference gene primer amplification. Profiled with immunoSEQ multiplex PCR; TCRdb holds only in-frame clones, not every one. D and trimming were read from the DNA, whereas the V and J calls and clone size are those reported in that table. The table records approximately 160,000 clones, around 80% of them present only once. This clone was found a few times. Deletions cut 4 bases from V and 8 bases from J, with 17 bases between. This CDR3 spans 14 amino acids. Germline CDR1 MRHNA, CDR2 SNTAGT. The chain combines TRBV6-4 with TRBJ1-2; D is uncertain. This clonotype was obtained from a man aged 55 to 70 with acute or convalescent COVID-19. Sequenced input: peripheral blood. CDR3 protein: CASSAGLGKGGYTF. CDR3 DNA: TGTGCCAGCAGTGCCGGACTTGGAAAAGGGGGCTACACCTTC.